What follows are 9 T cell receptor beta chains derived from one specimen sequenced in a study of Ad26.COV2.S vaccination and SARS-CoV-2 variants. Treatment of the sample: 15 to 20 received Ad26.COV2.S at low or high dose, single or two shots; several received placebo; per-sample allocation not given. Day 63 following the first vaccine or placebo injection was when the samples were taken. The repertoire was sequenced with immunoSEQ multiplex PCR; TCRdb's copy has only in-frame clones and lacks some. Seen here are some 340,000 clones, 86% observed once, and the top ten hold around 2%. Material: peripheral blood, obtained in a trial of Ad26.COV2.S vaccine versus placebo. Receptors were obtained from a person aged 18 to 59 who received the Ad26.COV2.S COVID-19 vaccine or a placebo.

The V and J genes are TRBV5-4 and TRBJ2-7; 11 positions agree with TRBD2. This CDR3 comprises 16 residues. CDR1 SGHNT and CDR2 YYREEE come from the germline V gene (reference sequence). V lost 4 bases to trimming and J lost 3 bases; unmatched junction nucleotides: 9. CDR3 region: CASSRKTSGALYEQYF. In DNA, the CDR3 is TGTGCCAGCAGCCGTAAGACTAGCGGGGCCCTCTACGAGCAGTACTTC. Variable domain in full (rest from reference TRBV5-4 and TRBJ2-7): ETGVTQSPTHLIKTRGQQVTLRCSSQSGHNTVSWYQQALGQGPQFIFQYYREEENGRGNFPPRFSGLQFPNYSSELNVNALELDDSALYLCASSRKTSGALYEQYFGPGTRLTVT.

The chain is built from TRBV18 and TRBJ2-5; perhaps TRBD2 as D (6 bases). Germline values: CDR1 KGHSH, CDR2 LQKENI. Trimming cost V 3 bases and J 1 base, with 6 bases left between them. The CDR3 totals 13 residues. CDR3 in amino acids: CASSPGGQETQYF. The DNA for the CDR3 is TGTGCCAGCTCACCGGGGGGCCAAGAGACCCAGTACTTC.

V gene TRBV4-3 combines with J gene TRBJ2-5; 8 bases fit TRBD1. V shed 3 bases, J shed 5 bases, and the junction held 2 bases outside the gene matches. The CDR3 is made up of 13 amino acids. Germline loops: CDR1 LGHNA, CDR2 YSLEER. The CDR3 protein is CASSQDREETQYF. The CDR3 bases are TGCGCCAGCAGCCAGGACAGGGAGGAGACCCAGTACTTC.

V usage is TRBV30 and J usage is TRBJ1-4; perhaps TRBD1 as D (6 bases). V lost 1 base and J 5 bases, leaving 8 bases between the germline ends. CDR1 and CDR2 from the germline V gene are GTSNPN and SVGIG (reference sequence). The CDR3 is 13 residues long. The CDR3 nucleotides read TGTGCCTGGAGTGCCGGACAGAATGAAAAACTGTTTTTT. Translated, it gives CAWSAGQNEKLFF.

The gene calls are TRBV21-1 and TRBJ2-2; the table calls TRBD2, which could not be checked here. TRBV21-1 is a pseudogene segment. This CDR3 is 17 amino acids long. CDR3 in amino acids: CASTNPLAGGSTGELFF. The CDR3 region has the DNA TGTGCCAGCACCAACCCTCTGGCGGGGGGATCTACCGGGGAGCTGTTTTTT.

J is TRBJ1-1 and V is TRBV30; no definite D call. CDR3 length equals 14 residues. Germline CDR1 and CDR2: GTSNPN and SVGIG (reference sequence). V lost 0 bases and J 0 bases, leaving 8 bases between the germline ends. This chain's CDR3 is CAWSVRQLNTEAFF. The CDR3, as DNA: TGTGCCTGGAGTGTAAGGCAGTTGAACACTGAAGCTTTCTTT. Looking up the rest from reference TRBV30 and TRBJ1-1 gives the full variable domain: SQTIHQWPATLVQPVGSPLSLECTVEGTSNPNLYWYRQAAGRGLQLLFYSVGIGQISSEVPQNLSASRPQDRQFILSSKKLLLSDSGFYLCAWSVRQLNTEAFFGQGTRLTVV.

The sample holds one count of this clone. V gene TRBV6-5 combines with J gene TRBJ1-6; 7 nucleotides line up with TRBD1. Germline V gives CDR1 MNHEY, CDR2 SVGAGI. The CDR3 totals 15 residues. V lost 11 bases and J lost 4; bases outside the gene matches: 11. The CDR3 sequence is CAAGKTGVYNSPLHF. The CDR3 DNA reads as TGTGCCGCGGGGAAAACAGGGGTTTATAATTCACCCCTCCACTTT.

The rearrangement links TRBV19 to TRBJ2-7; either TRBD1 or TRBD2 may fit D (6 bases each). The CDR3 is 14 residues long. Germline-derived CDR1 and CDR2 are LNHDA and SQIVND (reference sequence). V was pared by 4 bases and J by 2 bases, with 12 bases between. The CDR3, as DNA: TGTGCCAGTAGTAGCGGGACACCTCCCTACGAGCAGTACTTC. Protein product: CASSSGTPPYEQYF. Filled out from reference TRBV19 and TRBJ2-7, the complete variable domain reads DGGITQSPKYLFRKEGQNVTLSCEQNLNHDAMYWYRQDPGQGLRLIYYSQIVNDFQKGDIAEGYSVSREKKESFPLTVTSAQKNPTAFYLCASSSGTPPYEQYFGPGTRLTVT.

On this clone: This same CDR3 is encoded by further DNA sequences in the sample. The chain links TRBV7-9 to TRBJ2-3; possibly TRBD2 for D (5 bases). The V end was cut by 5 bases, the J end by 2 bases, with 11 bases between. The length of the CDR3 is 14 residues. The germline CDR1 and CDR2 sequences are SEHNR and FQNEAQ (reference sequence). The CDR3 DNA follows: TGTGCCAGCAGCCTGCCGGGGTCCACAGATACGCAGTATTTT. Translating gives CASSLPGSTDTQYF. Full variable domain (remainder filled in from reference TRBV7-9 and TRBJ2-3): DTGVSQNPRHKITKRGQNVTFRCDPISEHNRLYWYRQTLGQGPEFLTYFQNEAQLEKSRLLSDRFSAERPKGSFSTLEIQRTEQGDSAMYLCASSLPGSTDTQYFGPGTRLTVL.